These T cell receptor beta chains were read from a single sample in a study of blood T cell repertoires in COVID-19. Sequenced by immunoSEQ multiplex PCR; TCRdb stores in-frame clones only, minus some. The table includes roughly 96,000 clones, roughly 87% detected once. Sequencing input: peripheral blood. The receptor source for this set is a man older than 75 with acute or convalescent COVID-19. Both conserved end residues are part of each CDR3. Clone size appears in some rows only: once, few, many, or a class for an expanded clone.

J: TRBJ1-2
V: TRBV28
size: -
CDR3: CASSLGTAGRDGYTF

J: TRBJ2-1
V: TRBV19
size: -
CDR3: CASSKLNNEQFF

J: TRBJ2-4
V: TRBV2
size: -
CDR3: CASNTGQGINIQYF

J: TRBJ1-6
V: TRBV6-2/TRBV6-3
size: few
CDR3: CASSSRSRGRGDSPLHF

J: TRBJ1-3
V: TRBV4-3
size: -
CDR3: CASSQEGQGAAGNTIYF

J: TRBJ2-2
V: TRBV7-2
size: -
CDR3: CASSLYTGELFF

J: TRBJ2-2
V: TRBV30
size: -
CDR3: CAWRPTSNTGELFF

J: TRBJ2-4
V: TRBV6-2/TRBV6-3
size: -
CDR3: CASSYELAQNIQYF

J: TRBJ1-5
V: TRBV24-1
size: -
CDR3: CATSDPTGVQPQHF

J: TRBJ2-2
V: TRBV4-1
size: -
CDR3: CASSQDRGGTGELFF

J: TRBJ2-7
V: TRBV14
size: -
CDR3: CASSQGLAREQYF

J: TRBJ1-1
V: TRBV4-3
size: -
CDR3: CASSQGTGGIGAEAFF

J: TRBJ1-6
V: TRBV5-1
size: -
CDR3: CASPSPLRGTDYSPLHF

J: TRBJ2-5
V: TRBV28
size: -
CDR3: CASSLWKGLAQETQYF

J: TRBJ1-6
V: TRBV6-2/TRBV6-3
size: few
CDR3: CASSSLKTGWDSPLHF

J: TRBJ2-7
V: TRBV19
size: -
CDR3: CASRIAGGIAGEQYF

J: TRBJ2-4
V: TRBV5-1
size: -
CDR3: CASSLLGPGIQYF

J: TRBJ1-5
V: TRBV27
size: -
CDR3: CASTSRQGAGQPQHF

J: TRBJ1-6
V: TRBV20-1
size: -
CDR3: CSASRGYNSPLHF

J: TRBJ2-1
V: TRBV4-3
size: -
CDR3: CASSQDLSGTHNEQFF

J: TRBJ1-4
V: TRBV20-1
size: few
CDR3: CSASEGGLATNEKLFF

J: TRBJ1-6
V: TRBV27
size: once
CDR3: CASSLSSSRGRAPLHF

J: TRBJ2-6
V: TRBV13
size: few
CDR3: CASSLVGTSGTRGANVLTF

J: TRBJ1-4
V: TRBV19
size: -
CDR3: CASSDSNEKLFF

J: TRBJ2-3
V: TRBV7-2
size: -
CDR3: CASSLATAGDTQYF

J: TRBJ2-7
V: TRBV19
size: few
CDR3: CASSPRAGGVQYF

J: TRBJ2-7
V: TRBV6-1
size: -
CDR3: CASSEISGSYEQYF

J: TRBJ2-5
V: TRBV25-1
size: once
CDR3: CASSGGHREGETQYF

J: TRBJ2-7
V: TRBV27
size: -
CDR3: CASSLFGQNYEQYF

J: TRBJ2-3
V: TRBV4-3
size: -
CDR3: CASSQAGGTDTQYF

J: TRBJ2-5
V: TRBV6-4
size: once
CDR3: CASSVTSGTQETQYF

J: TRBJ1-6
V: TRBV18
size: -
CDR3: CASSGQIANNSPLHF

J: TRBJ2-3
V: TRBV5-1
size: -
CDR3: CASSSGIETTDTQYF

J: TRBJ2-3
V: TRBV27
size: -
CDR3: CASSTGFSTSGDFTDTQYF

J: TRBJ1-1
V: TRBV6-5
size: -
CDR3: CASSSLRLAGGEAFF

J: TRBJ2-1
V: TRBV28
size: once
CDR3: CASSFDAFRQGVGNEQFF

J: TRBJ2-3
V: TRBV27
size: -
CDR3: CASRAGSTDTQYF

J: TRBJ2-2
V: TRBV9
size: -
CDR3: CASTGPPPNTGELFF

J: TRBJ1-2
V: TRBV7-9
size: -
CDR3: CASSLTGQGYRDGYTF

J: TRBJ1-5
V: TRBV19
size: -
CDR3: CASSGGTGGNQPQHF

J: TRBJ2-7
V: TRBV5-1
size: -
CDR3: CASSLKIRYEQYF

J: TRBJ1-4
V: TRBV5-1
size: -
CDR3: CASSQGTNEKLFF

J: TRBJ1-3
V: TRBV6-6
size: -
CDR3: CASSYQDRASGNTIYF

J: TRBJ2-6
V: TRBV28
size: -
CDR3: CASSLLSGANVLTF

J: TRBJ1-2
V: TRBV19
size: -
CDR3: CASSMGDRGNYGYTF

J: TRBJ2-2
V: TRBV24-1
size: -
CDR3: CATSDFLGRGVTGELFF

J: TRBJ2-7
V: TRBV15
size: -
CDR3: CATSRGGSGGGEQYF

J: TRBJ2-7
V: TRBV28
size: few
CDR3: CASSSPGQENYEQYF

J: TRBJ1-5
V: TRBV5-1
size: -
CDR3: CASSLLAGGNQPQHF

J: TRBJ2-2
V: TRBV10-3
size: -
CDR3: CAISDSGGAAGELFF